Following are 16 T cell receptor beta chains from one sample sequenced in a study of OX40 agonist ivuxolimab in advanced cancers. Some clones are missing from TCRdb's copy, which holds only in-frame ones; the method was immunoSEQ multiplex PCR. The sample records about 50,000 clones, approximately 89% being singletons. Specimen: CD4+ or CD8+ T cells sorted from blood, collected in a trial of the OX40 agonist ivuxolimab. The receptor source for this set is an adult with an advanced solid tumor such as melanoma, head and neck, liver or kidney cancer.

V and J are TRBV7-8 and TRBJ1-4, with D possibly being TRBD1 (6 bases). Between the trimmed V and J ends, which lost 6 bases and 2 bases, there was a span of 7 bases. Germline loops: CDR1 SGHVS, CDR2 FQNEAQ. This CDR3 spans 13 amino acids. CDR3 DNA sequence: TGTGCCAGCAGAGGACAGACTAATGAAAAACTGTTTTTT. It translates to CASRGQTNEKLFF. The full variable domain, with the rest looked up from reference TRBV7-8 and TRBJ1-4, is GAGVSQSPRYKVAKRGQDVALRCDPISGHVSLFWYQQALGQGPEFLTYFQNEAQLDKSGLPSDRFFAERPEGSVSTLKIQRTQQEDSAVYLCASRGQTNEKLFFGSGTQLSVL.

This chain connects TRBV6-5 to TRBJ1-5; D remains unclear. With 6 bases removed from V and 0 bases from J, the gap between germline ends came to 12 bases. The CDR3 sequence is 15 residues long. In germline, CDR1 is MNHEY, CDR2 SVGAGI. The CDR3 DNA reads as TGTGCCAGCAGATATGCGGCGTATAGCAATCAGCCCCAGCATTTT. Its protein is CASRYAAYSNQPQHF.

This sequence joins TRBV6-5 and TRBJ1-1, with TRBD1 matching over 9 bases. The germline CDR1 and CDR2 sequences are MNHEY and SVGAGI. The CDR3 spans 15 residues. With V trimmed by 4 bases and J by 4 bases, 7 bases remained unmatched. The CDR3 DNA reads TGTGCCAGCAGTTTCACAGGGGGCGCAGGCACTGAAGCTTTCTTT. Its protein is CASSFTGGAGTEAFF.

The J gene is TRBJ2-7, the V gene TRBV2, with 7 bases that match TRBD2. Germline CDR1 is SNHLY and CDR2 is FYNNEI. V was pared by 4 bases and J by 1 base, with 7 bases of the junction left unmatched. CDR3 length: 15 residues. CDR3 protein: CASSASGILSYEQYF. CDR3 nucleotide sequence: TGTGCCAGCAGTGCGAGCGGGATTTTATCCTACGAGCAGTACTTC.

As concerns this clone: Other nucleotide sequences from this sample produce the same CDR3. V and J are TRBV9 and TRBJ1-3, with 7 bases fitting TRBD1. CDR1 is SGDLS, CDR2 YYNGEE, per germline. CDR3 length: 14 amino acids. The J segment lost 2 bases and the V segment lost 1 base, leaving 0 bases of the junction unmatched. The CDR3 protein is CASSVQGAGNTIYF. DNA for the CDR3: TGTGCCAGCAGCGTACAGGGGGCTGGAAACACCATATATTTT.

This rearrangement joins TRBV19 to TRBJ2-2; TRBD2 is a possible D gene (6 bases). Trimming took 3 bases from V and 6 from J, leaving 8 bases between them. Germline V gives CDR1 LNHDA, CDR2 SQIVND (reference sequence). This CDR3 has 13 amino acids. CDR3 nucleotides: TGTGCCAGTAGTATTTGGGGGGCCGGGGAGCTGTTTTTT. As protein: CASSIWGAGELFF. The complete variable domain, with remaining parts taken from reference TRBV19 and TRBJ2-2, reads DGGITQSPKYLFRKEGQNVTLSCEQNLNHDAMYWYRQDPGQGLRLIYYSQIVNDFQKGDIAEGYSVSREKKESFPLTVTSAQKNPTAFYLCASSIWGAGELFFGEGSRLTVL.

Only one count was recorded for this clone. V gene TRBV27 combines with J gene TRBJ2-1, with a possible D match to TRBD2 (6 bases). The CDR3 contains 13 residues. Germline-derived CDR1 and CDR2 are MNHEY and SMNVEV (reference sequence). The V end lost 10 bases, the J end lost 10 bases, and 20 bases lay between the germline ends. The CDR3 spells CAIAGLASREQFF. In DNA form, the CDR3 reads TGTGCCATCGCAGGGCTAGCGTCTCGCGAGCAGTTCTTC.

V and J are TRBV27 and TRBJ1-1; D gene ambiguous. The V end lost 5 bases, the J end lost 3 bases, and 10 bases lay between the germline ends. This CDR3 spans 13 amino acids. Germline V gene lookup returns CDR1 MNHEY and CDR2 SMNVEV (reference sequence). The CDR3 protein is CASSPGIYTEAFF. For the CDR3, the DNA is TGTGCCAGCAGTCCCGGGATTTACACTGAAGCTTTCTTT.

Judged by abundance, this clone is large. The chain is built from TRBV6-4 and TRBJ1-5; D is uncertain. The CDR3 consists of 15 residues. Trimming shortened V by 0 bases and J by 0 bases, and 6 bases separated the two germline ends. Per the germline V gene, CDR1 is MRHNA and CDR2 is SNTAGT. CDR3 DNA sequence: TGTGCCAGCAGTGACTCGGTGGATAGCAATCAGCCCCAGCATTTT. Its translation: CASSDSVDSNQPQHF.

The chain employs TRBV27 and TRBJ1-1; perhaps TRBD1 as D (6 bases). There are 15 residues in the CDR3. V shed 5 bases and J shed 0 bases, with 13 bases lying between them. CDR1 is MNHEY and CDR2 is SMNVEV in the germline V gene (reference sequence). CDR3 nucleotides: TGTGCCAGCAGTGTCACGGGACACCTGAACACTGAAGCTTTCTTT. Translation: CASSVTGHLNTEAFF.

The chain uses TRBV6-6 and TRBJ1-1, with no clear D. V gave up 6 bases and J gave up 7 bases, with 9 bases separating them. Germline V gene data show CDR1 as MNHNY and CDR2 as SVGAGI (reference sequence). This CDR3 is built from 11 residues. This chain's CDR3 is CASSPPFEAFF. The DNA of the CDR3 is TGTGCCAGCAGCCCACCCTTTGAAGCTTTCTTT.

The chain links TRBV9 to TRBJ2-7, with D tentatively TRBD2 (5 bases). This CDR3 comprises 16 residues. Germline V gives CDR1 SGDLS, CDR2 YYNGEE. The germline V and J ends were trimmed by 0 bases and 3 bases, with 16 bases remaining between them. The CDR3 DNA reads as TGTGCCAGCAGCGTAGGGACTCGAGCGGACCGCTACGAGCAGTACTTC. Amino acid sequence: CASSVGTRADRYEQYF. Combining the CDR3 with reference TRBV9 and TRBJ2-7 gives the whole variable domain DSGVTQTPKHLITATGQRVTLRCSPRSGDLSVYWYQQSLDQGLQFLIQYYNGEERAKGNILERFSAQQFPDLHSELNLSSLELGDSALYFCASSVGTRADRYEQYFGPGTRLTVT.

V gene TRBV6-6 combines with J gene TRBJ1-6, with 8 bases identical to TRBD1. The V gene's germline CDR1 is MNHNY and CDR2 SVGAGI (reference sequence). CDR3 length: 15 amino acids. The trim removed 5 bases at V and 10 bases at J, leaving 10 bases unmatched. CDR3 nucleotides: TGTGCCAGCAGTGATCCACAGGGGGTAAGCTCACCCCTCCACTTT. Protein product: CASSDPQGVSSPLHF.

The V and J genes are TRBV9 and TRBJ2-1, with a weak D call TRBD1 (6 bases). This CDR3 spans 15 amino acids. The germline gives CDR1 SGDLS, CDR2 YYNGEE. Deletions cut 3 bases from V and 0 bases from J, with 10 bases between. CDR3 sequence reads: CASSGTEDSYNEQFF. The CDR3 DNA reads as TGTGCCAGCAGCGGGACAGAGGACTCCTACAATGAGCAGTTCTTC.

The chain employs TRBV5-4 and TRBJ2-1; maybe TRBD2 (5 bases). V lost 4 bases and J 6 bases, leaving 14 bases between the germline ends. The CDR3 spans 14 residues. Germline V CDR1 and CDR2: SGHNT, YYREEE (reference sequence). CDR3 nucleotides: TGTGCCAGCAGCCCCTACACTAGTGGCAATGAGCAGTTCTTC. Protein: CASSPYTSGNEQFF. The full variable domain, rest sourced from reference TRBV5-4 and TRBJ2-1, is ETGVTQSPTHLIKTRGQQVTLRCSSQSGHNTVSWYQQALGQGPQFIFQYYREEENGRGNFPPRFSGLQFPNYSSELNVNALELDDSALYLCASSPYTSGNEQFFGPGTRLTVL.

This rearrangement joins TRBV28 to TRBJ1-1; 8 bases map to TRBD1. CDR3 length: 16 amino acids. CDR1 is MDHEN, CDR2 SYDVKM, per germline. The ends lost 3 bases at V and 3 bases at J; junction bases unmatched: 9. The CDR3 DNA sequence: TGTGCCAGCAGTTTCAGGGCACAGGGGGAGGACACTGAAGCTTTCTTT. This sequence encodes CASSFRAQGEDTEAFF.